This T cell receptor beta chain was obtained from a study of OX40 agonist ivuxolimab in advanced cancers. Study-wide context: The treatment was a fully human IgG2 OX40 agonist, ivuxolimab. Cohort: approximately 79% men, mean age about 60, aged about 20 to 79. Partial responses were seen in three patients, one with hepatocellular carcinoma and two with cutaneous melanoma. Findings and limits, study-wide: Averaged across samples, CD8+ T cells carried more expanded clones than CD4+ did.

Profiling relied on immunoSEQ multiplex PCR, and the TCRdb table lists in-frame clones only, not all of them. The sample includes under 55,000 clones, roughly nine tenths of them seen just once. The length of the CDR3 is 13 residues. CDR1 is ENHRY and CDR2 is SYGVKD in the germline V gene. V was shortened by 7 bases and J by 0 bases, with 9 bases between the two germline ends. This clone has a single count. Antigen specificity is unknown. The chain couples TRBV10-3 to TRBJ1-1, with D perhaps matching TRBD1 (6 bases). The clonotype was recovered from an adult with an advanced solid tumor such as melanoma, head and neck, liver or kidney cancer. The material was CD4+ or CD8+ T cells sorted from blood, obtained in a trial of the OX40 agonist ivuxolimab. CDR3 residues: CAINGQLNTEAFF. In DNA form, the CDR3 reads TGTGCCATCAACGGACAGTTGAACACTGAAGCTTTCTTT.